This T cell receptor (beta chain) was found in a study of T-cell reconstitution after alpha-beta-depleted transplantation in children. The CDR3 consists of 14 residues. V lost 6 bases and J lost 4; bases outside the gene matches: 3. The germline gives CDR1 LGHNT, CDR2 FRNRAP. TCRbeta library preparation incorporated unique molecular identifiers. TCRdb reanalysed the PCR reads using MiXCR and keeps one entry per CDR3 protein. Found here are 250,000 to 300,000 distinct CDR3 sequences, more than 8% of them singletons; the top ten hold 10%. This clonotype was seen more than once but under ten times. J is TRBJ2-1 and V is TRBV12-5; 10 bases are a match to TRBD1. This TCR derives from a human donor who donated a stem cell graft to a child with SCID. This specimen consisted of PBMCs from the stem cell graft donor, obtained from the stem cell graft. CDR3 in DNA: TGTGCTAGTGGACCGGGACAGGGGTACAATGAGCAGTTCTTC. This gives the protein CASGPGQGYNEQFF.